These 12 T cell receptor beta chains share one sample of origin, sequenced in a study of T cell changes during pregnancy in multiple sclerosis. Generated by immunoSEQ multiplex PCR, the TCRdb table keeps only in-frame clones and is missing some. Among tens of thousands of clones listed, 91% were seen once. The source material was peripheral blood, sampled in the third trimester of pregnancy. The receptors originated from a female donor in good health, enrolled as a control in a pregnancy study.

The chain links TRBV19 to TRBJ2-7, with D possibly TRBD1 on 5 matching bases. Trimming removed 5 bases at V and 1 base at J, with 15 bases between. This CDR3 is 15 amino acids long. Germline V gene sequence: CDR1 LNHDA, CDR2 SQIVND (reference sequence). The CDR3 is CASSPRSAGSYEQYF. The CDR3 bases are TGTGCCAGTAGTCCCAGATCCGCAGGGTCCTACGAGCAGTACTTC.

The V call is TRBV7-9, the J call TRBJ2-7, with 8 bases that match TRBD1. Germline trimming cut 5 bases from V and 0 bases from J; bases unmatched to any gene: 9. The CDR3 sequence is 16 residues long. Per the germline V gene, CDR1 is SEHNR and CDR2 is FQNEAQ (reference sequence). CDR3: CASSHYRDRNSYEQYF. CDR3 DNA sequence: TGTGCCAGCAGCCACTACCGGGACAGGAACTCCTACGAGCAGTACTTC.

A few counts support this clone. This chain links TRBV29-1 with TRBJ2-1; 10 positions match TRBD1. J gave up 4 bases and V 7 bases, and 4 bases lay outside the gene matches. CDR1 is SQVTM and CDR2 is ANQGSEA in the germline V gene. The CDR3 has 13 residues. The CDR3 DNA is TGCAGCGCCAGGACAGGGGGTTACAATGAGCAGTTCTTC. This encodes CSARTGGYNEQFF.

J is TRBJ2-2 and V is TRBV7-6; 7 bases are shared with TRBD2. Unmatched junction bases numbered 8, after V lost 1 base and J lost 6 bases. Germline V gene data show CDR1 as SGHVS and CDR2 as FNYEAQ. This CDR3 comprises 16 residues. The CDR3 sequence: CASSLGGGSLPGELFF. Here the CDR3 DNA reads TGTGCCAGCAGCTTAGGGGGCGGGAGTCTCCCCGGGGAGCTGTTTTTT.

This chain joins TRBV23-1 and TRBJ1-1; D perhaps matches TRBD1 (5 bases). TRBV23-1 is an ORF, and what it does is uncertain. V lost 5 bases to trimming and J lost 4 bases, with 17 bases between them. CDR3 length: 15 amino acids. The CDR3 nucleotides are TGCGCCAGCAGTACCGGGGGACGGGGGGGCACTGAAGCTTTCTTT. This translates into CASSTGGRGGTEAFF.

The CDR3 nucleotides read TGCGCCAGCAGCTTTGGACAGGGCTCTGGGGCCAACGTCCTGACTTTC. Its protein is CASSFGQGSGANVLTF. The chain employs TRBV5-1 and TRBJ2-6; 8 bases are a match to TRBD1. V lost 2 bases to trimming and J lost 0 bases; unmatched junction nucleotides: 1. This CDR3 has 16 residues. Germline lookup yields CDR1 SGHRS and CDR2 YFSETQ.

The chain links TRBV19 to TRBJ1-3, with D possibly being TRBD1 (5 bases). Germline V gene sequence: CDR1 LNHDA, CDR2 SQIVND (reference sequence). The CDR3 length is 16 residues. V lost 7 bases and J 0 bases, leaving 16 bases between the germline ends. As DNA, the CDR3 is TGTGCCAGTACTTCACCCGGACAAAGCTCTGGAAACACCATATATTTT. Translation: CASTSPGQSSGNTIYF.

The J gene is TRBJ2-3, the V gene TRBV28; 8 bases align to TRBD2. Losses at the gene ends were 3 bases for V and 1 base for J; bases not matched to a gene: 9. The CDR3 runs to 17 residues. The germline V gene has CDR1 MDHEN and CDR2 SYDVKM. Written as DNA, the CDR3 is TGTGCCAGCAGTTTGATCAGGGGTAGCGGGGGCACAGATACGCAGTATTTT. Its translation: CASSLIRGSGGTDTQYF. The entire variable domain, with the rest obtained from reference TRBV28 and TRBJ2-3, is as follows: DVKVTQSSRYLVKRTGEKVFLECVQDMDHENMFWYRQDPGLGLRLIYFSYDVKMKEKGDIPEGYSVSREKKERFSLILESASTNQTSMYLCASSLIRGSGGTDTQYFGPGTRLTVL.

The chain links TRBV6-1 to TRBJ1-1, with D maybe TRBD1 (5 bases). The germline CDR1 and CDR2 sequences are MNHNS and SASEGT. The CDR3 is made up of 12 amino acids. V was pared by 6 bases and J by 5 bases, with 10 bases between. This CDR3 is CASRAQVTEAFF. In DNA, the CDR3 is TGTGCCAGCAGAGCACAGGTGACTGAAGCTTTCTTT.

This clone was observed a single time. This chain links TRBV7-2 with TRBJ1-6; TRBD1 matches 7 bases. The V gene end was trimmed by 5 bases and the J gene end by 4 bases; junction bases not matched to a gene: 5. CDR3 length: 15 amino acids. CDR1 is SGHTA, CDR2 FQGNSA, per germline. The CDR3 region has the DNA TGTGCCAGCAGCCCCGACAGGGCGTATAATTCACCCCTCCACTTT. Translating it yields CASSPDRAYNSPLHF.

This clone was detected only a few times. The V call is TRBV9, the J call TRBJ1-4; D is unresolved. CDR3 length equals 12 residues. CDR1 SGDLS and CDR2 YYNGEE come from the germline V gene. V lost 0 bases and J lost 15, with 12 bases in between. Here the CDR3 reads CASSVGVTVLFF. Here the CDR3 DNA reads TGTGCCAGCAGCGTAGGTGTAACGGTATTGTTTTTT.

The V call is TRBV19, the J call TRBJ1-2; D is possibly TRBD1 (5 bases). Germline CDR1 is LNHDA and CDR2 is SQIVND (reference sequence). The CDR3 sequence is 12 residues long. Trimming cost V 3 bases and J 5 bases, with 7 bases left between them. CDR3 coding DNA: TGTGCCAGTAGTATGCAGGGTTATGGCTACACCTTC. Translation: CASSMQGYGYTF.